Detailed here is one T cell receptor beta chain. This sample was taken from a study of T cell responses to AZD1222 COVID-19 vaccine. Generated by immunoSEQ multiplex PCR, the TCRdb table keeps only in-frame clones and is missing some. This sample has 100,000 to 150,000 clones, with around 92% found just once. CDR3 size: 17 residues. Germline CDR1 SGDLS, CDR2 YYNGEE. The J segment lost 3 bases and the V segment lost 0 bases, leaving 8 bases of the junction unmatched. The chain links TRBV9 to TRBJ2-1; TRBD2 agrees at 8 bases. The clonotype was recovered from an adult in good health. Specimen: peripheral blood, collected on day 0 of AZD1222 vaccination. The CDR3 reads CASSVEPSLAGYNEQFF. The CDR3 DNA reads TGTGCCAGCAGCGTAGAACCAAGTCTAGCGGGCTACAATGAGCAGTTCTTC.